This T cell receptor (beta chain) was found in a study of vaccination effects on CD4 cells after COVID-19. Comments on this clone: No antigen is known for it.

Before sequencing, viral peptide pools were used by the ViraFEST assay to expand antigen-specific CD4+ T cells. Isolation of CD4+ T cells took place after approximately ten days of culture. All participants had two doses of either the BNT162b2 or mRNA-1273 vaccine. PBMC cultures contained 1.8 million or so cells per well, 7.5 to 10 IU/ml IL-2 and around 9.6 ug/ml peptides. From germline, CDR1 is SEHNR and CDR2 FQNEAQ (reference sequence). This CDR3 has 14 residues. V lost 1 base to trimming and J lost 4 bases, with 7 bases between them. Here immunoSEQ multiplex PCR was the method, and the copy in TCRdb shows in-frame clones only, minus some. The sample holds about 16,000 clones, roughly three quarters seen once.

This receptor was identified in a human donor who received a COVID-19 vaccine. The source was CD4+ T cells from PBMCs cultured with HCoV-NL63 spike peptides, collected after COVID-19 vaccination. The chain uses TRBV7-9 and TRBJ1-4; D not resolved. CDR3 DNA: TGTGCCAGCAGCTTAGAGCACAGTAATGAAAAACTGTTTTTT. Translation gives CASSLEHSNEKLFF.